This TCR beta chain was sequenced in a study of T cells after yellow fever vaccination. General study points: Abundant clonotypes from the bulk population could contaminate FACS-sorted repertoires. Subsequent booster samples again held most clones from primary vaccination (approximately 95% CD4, roughly 91% CD8).

About this clonotype itself: Its antigen is unidentified.

TCRdb re-analysed the 5' RACE reads in MiXCR, keeping a single row per CDR3 protein. The table includes some 300,000 distinct CDR3 sequences, 7.5% to 9.5% detected once. Trimming removed 4 bases from V and 2 bases from J, with 12 bases in between. CDR3 length equals 13 residues. CDR1 and CDR2 (germline): GTSNPN, SVGIG (reference sequence). This clonotype was obtained from a man aged 18-30 years who received the YFV17D yellow fever vaccine. The V and J genes are TRBV30 and TRBJ2-7; D not certain. The specimen comprised CD4+ T cells sorted from PBMCs, sampled 5 days after the yellow fever booster vaccination. The CDR3 DNA follows: TGTGCCTGGAAGTGGCACAGTACCTACGAGCAGTACTTC. Its translation is CAWKWHSTYEQYF.